These 29 T cell receptor beta chains originate from one sample sequenced in a study of CD8 T cells in Susac syndrome. Random hexamers were used to reverse transcribe roughly 0.5 to 1 ug of RNA. TCRdb redid the calling of the immunoSEQ multiplex PCR reads with MiXCR, one entry per CDR3 protein. This table holds approximately 190,000 distinct CDR3 sequences, 91% found once. Sequencing was carried out using CD4+ T cells from PBMCs. Receptor source: a human donor with Susac syndrome.

The chain carries TRBV12-3 or TRBV12-4 and TRBJ2-7; 9 nucleotides match TRBD2. Trimming took 3 bases from V and 7 from J; bases not matched to a gene: 7. The CDR3 is 14 residues long. This chain's CDR3 is CASSFAGGPGEQYF. The CDR3 bases are TGTGCCAGCAGTTTTGCGGGAGGGCCTGGGGAGCAGTACTTC.

This clonotype was seen a handful of times. The V and J genes are TRBV12-3 or TRBV12-4 and TRBJ1-2; 7 nucleotides match TRBD1. J gave up 5 bases and V 6 bases, and 12 bases lay outside the gene matches. CDR3 size: 15 residues. The CDR3 coding sequence is TGTGCCAGCAGCTCCGGGACAGATCTGCGGTATGGCTACACCTTC. Its translation: CASSSGTDLRYGYTF.

V gene TRBV3-1 combines with J gene TRBJ1-3; weak D call: TRBD1 (5 bases). CDR3 length: 15 amino acids. Germline V lookup: CDR1 LGHDT, CDR2 YNNKEL (reference sequence). V lost 1 base, J lost 0 bases, and 7 bases lay in between. The chain's CDR3 is CASSQAGYSGNTIYF. The CDR3 DNA reads TGTGCCAGCAGCCAAGCAGGGTACTCTGGAAACACCATATATTTT. The variable domain in full, with the rest retrieved from reference TRBV3-1 and TRBJ1-3, is DTAVSQTPKYLVTQMGNDKSIKCEQNLGHDTMYWYKQDSKKFLKIMFSYNNKELIINETVPNRFSPKSPDKAHLNLHINSLELGDSAVYFCASSQAGYSGNTIYFGEGSWLTVV.

This clonotype came up once. The chain recombines TRBV20-1 with TRBJ2-3, with D possibly matching TRBD1 (6 bases). V was pared by 5 bases and J by 3 bases, with 15 bases between. Germline assignment: CDR1 DFQATT and CDR2 SNEGSKA (reference sequence). The CDR3 is 14 residues long. The CDR3 protein is CSARPGQITDTQYF. CDR3 coding DNA: TGCAGTGCTCGTCCGGGACAAATTACAGATACGCAGTATTTT.

V usage is TRBV2 and J usage is TRBJ1-1, with D perhaps matching TRBD1 (5 bases). The germline CDR1 and CDR2 sequences are SNHLY and FYNNEI. The CDR3 length is 13 residues. Trimming stripped 5 bases from V and 7 bases from J, with 14 bases between. CDR3 DNA: TGTGCCAGCAGTCCGAGAAGGGGTTTTGAAGCTTTCTTT. The encoded protein is CASSPRRGFEAFF.

A single count supports this clonotype. The genes are TRBV2 and TRBJ1-5, with 7 bases matching TRBD1. The CDR3 runs to 14 residues. Germline V CDR1 and CDR2: SNHLY, FYNNEI. V lost 1 base, J lost 4 bases, and 1 base stayed unmatched. In DNA, the CDR3 is TGTGCCAGCAGTGAAGACAGGGGTAATCAGCCCCAGCATTTT. Protein product: CASSEDRGNQPQHF.

The chain uses TRBV4-2 and TRBJ2-5, with 9 bases that match TRBD2. The CDR3 consists of 18 residues. Trimming took 0 bases from V and 5 from J; bases not matched to a gene: 13. In germline, CDR1 is LGHNA, CDR2 YNFKEQ. The CDR3 region has the DNA TGTGCCAGCAGCCAAGATGGCCGCGGCGGGGGGGCCGGGGAGACCCAGTACTTC. Its translation is CASSQDGRGGGAGETQYF.

J is TRBJ2-2 and V is TRBV2; 7 bases are a match to TRBD1. The CDR3 sequence is 13 residues long. The V segment lost 6 bases and the J segment 6 bases; nucleotides outside the gene matches: 4. Germline loops: CDR1 SNHLY, CDR2 FYNNEI. The CDR3 reads CASRKTGSGELFF. In DNA, the CDR3 is TGTGCCAGCAGGAAGACAGGGTCCGGGGAGCTGTTTTTT. Together with reference TRBV2 and TRBJ2-2, the CDR3 gives the full variable domain: EPEVTQTPSHQVTQMGQEVILRCVPISNHLYFYWYRQILGQKVEFLVSFYNNEISEKSEIFDDQFSVERPDGSNFTLKIRSTKLEDSAMYFCASRKTGSGELFFGEGSRLTVL.

The chain recombines TRBV5-1 with TRBJ2-1; possible D gene TRBD1, 6 bases. V lost 1 base to trimming and J lost 9 bases, with 17 bases between them. Germline V gives CDR1 SGHRS, CDR2 YFSETQ. The CDR3 loop spans 15 amino acids. The CDR3 is CASSLRDEGVGEQFF. CDR3 nucleotides: TGCGCCAGCAGCTTGAGGGACGAGGGGGTAGGTGAGCAGTTCTTC.

This clonotype has just a few counts. The V gene is TRBV5-6, the J gene TRBJ1-2; maybe TRBD1 (5 bases). V shed 5 bases and J shed 3 bases, with 20 bases lying between them. Germline lookup yields CDR1 SGHDT and CDR2 YYEEEE. This CDR3 has 16 amino acids. This CDR3 reads CASSNQGDVPYYGYTF. CDR3 coding DNA: TGTGCCAGCAGTAATCAGGGAGATGTTCCCTACTATGGCTACACCTTC. Full variable domain (rest looked up from reference TRBV5-6 and TRBJ1-2): DAGVTQSPTHLIKTRGQQVTLRCSPKSGHDTVSWYQQALGQGPQFIFQYYEEEERQRGNFPDRFSGHQFPNYSSELNVNALLLGDSALYLCASSNQGDVPYYGYTFGSGTRLTVV.

J is TRBJ2-3 and V is TRBV12-3 or TRBV12-4; D assignment may be TRBD1 or TRBD2 (5 bases each). With 3 bases removed from V and 3 bases from J, the gap between germline ends came to 13 bases. This CDR3 contains 15 residues. This CDR3 is CASSLSPGRTDTQYF. The CDR3 DNA sequence: TGTGCCAGCAGTTTGTCGCCGGGACGGACAGATACGCAGTATTTT.

This chain joins TRBV4-1 and TRBJ2-7; D is possibly TRBD2 (5 bases). CDR3 length: 13 amino acids. V gave up 4 bases and J gave up 6 bases, with 13 bases separating them. Germline V lookup: CDR1 MGHRA, CDR2 YSYEKL. The CDR3 here is CASSPPRGVEQYF. The CDR3 DNA reads TGCGCCAGCAGCCCCCCACGGGGAGTCGAGCAGTACTTC.

This clonotype has just one count. The chain is built from TRBV20-1 and TRBJ2-7; the D is unclear. There are 15 residues in the CDR3. V was cut by 6 bases and J by 2 bases, with 20 bases left in between. Germline V gene sequence: CDR1 DFQATT, CDR2 SNEGSKA (reference sequence). DNA of the CDR3: TGCAGTGCCCCACGGCCGCCCTCTGATACCTACGAGCAGTACTTC. Amino acid sequence: CSAPRPPSDTYEQYF.

The V call is TRBV18, the J call TRBJ2-7; 9 bases line up with TRBD1. The J segment lost 2 bases and the V segment lost 5 bases, leaving 7 bases of the junction unmatched. Germline V CDR1 and CDR2: KGHSH, LQKENI. The CDR3 has 15 amino acids. The CDR3 DNA sequence: TGTGCCAGCTCAGCCCGGACAGGGGACCCCTACGAGCAGTACTTC. Its protein is CASSARTGDPYEQYF.

This chain links TRBV20-1 with TRBJ2-7; TRBD2 might be the D (7 bases). Trimming cost V 3 bases and J 2 bases, with 14 bases left between them. Germline lookup yields CDR1 DFQATT and CDR2 SNEGSKA (reference sequence). The CDR3 runs to 14 residues. CDR3 DNA: TGCAGTGCTAGCGGGGGGCCAATTCCCTACGAGCAGTACTTC. This encodes CSASGGPIPYEQYF.

This clonotype was recorded once. The chain links TRBV6-1 to TRBJ2-3, with D unresolved. Germline loops: CDR1 MNHNS, CDR2 SASEGT. This CDR3 region has 13 residues. V lost 6 bases, J lost 5 bases, and 12 bases lay in between. The CDR3 region has the DNA TGTGCCAGCAGGGAAAGTTGGGTAGATACGCAGTATTTT. Translation: CASRESWVDTQYF.

This rearrangement joins TRBV5-6 to TRBJ2-1; 7 bases match TRBD2. From germline, CDR1 is SGHDT and CDR2 YYEEEE. With 4 bases clipped from V and 4 bases from J, the junction kept 11 bases outside the gene matches. This CDR3 has 16 residues. The CDR3: CASSGRGTTIYNEQFF. Written as DNA, the CDR3 is TGTGCCAGCAGCGGACGAGGGACTACCATTTACAATGAGCAGTTCTTC.

The genes are TRBV6-1 and TRBJ1-2; tentative D call: TRBD1 (5 bases). V was pared by 8 bases and J by 5 bases, with 27 bases between. Looked up from germline, CDR1 is MNHNS and CDR2 is SASEGT. This CDR3 is built from 17 residues. CDR3 in amino acids: CASYGTEPGTEIYGYTF. The CDR3 nucleotides are TGTGCCAGCTACGGTACGGAACCCGGGACCGAAATTTATGGCTACACCTTC.

The CDR3 sequence is CASTPSGGASSYEQYF. CDR3 coding DNA: TGTGCCAGCACCCCTAGCGGGGGGGCGAGCTCCTACGAGCAGTACTTC. V gene TRBV25-1 combines with J gene TRBJ2-7, with 12 bases lining up with TRBD2. Trimming took 7 bases from V and 0 from J; bases not matched to a gene: 7. CDR1 is MGHDK, CDR2 SYGVNS, per germline. CDR3 length: 16 amino acids.

The V and J genes are TRBV11-3 and TRBJ2-3, with 12 bases aligning to TRBD2. The trim removed 6 bases at V and 3 bases at J, leaving 13 bases unmatched. Germline CDR1 is SGHNT and CDR2 is YENEEA. This CDR3 spans 18 amino acids. CDR3 in amino acids: CASSKGATSGGETDTQYF. CDR3 nucleotides: TGTGCCAGCAGTAAAGGGGCGACTAGCGGGGGTGAGACAGATACGCAGTATTTT. Full variable domain (rest looked up from reference TRBV11-3 and TRBJ2-3): EAGVVQSPRYKIIEKKQPVAFWCNPISGHNTLYWYLQNLGQGPELLIRYENEEAVDDSQLPKDRFSAERLKGVDSTLKIQPAELGDSAVYLCASSKGATSGGETDTQYFGPGTRLTVL.

The rearrangement uses TRBV30 and TRBJ1-1; tentative D call: TRBD1 (6 bases). The length of the CDR3 is 13 residues. The germline V gene encodes CDR1 GTSNPN and CDR2 SVGIG (reference sequence). V was trimmed by 4 bases and J by 5 bases, leaving 14 bases between them. CDR3 sequence: CAWIHTGMTEAFF. CDR3 coding DNA: TGTGCCTGGATCCACACAGGGATGACTGAAGCTTTCTTT.

This chain joins TRBV28 and TRBJ2-7, with no clear D. The V and J ends lost 3 bases and 2 bases respectively, with 11 bases between them. There are 14 residues in the CDR3. Germline-derived CDR1 and CDR2 are MDHEN and SYDVKM. In nucleotides, the CDR3 is TGTGCCAGCAGTTTGCACAGTCATCCCTACGAGCAGTACTTC. Residues: CASSLHSHPYEQYF.

The CDR3: CASSRQLNEKLFF. As DNA, the CDR3 is TGTGCCAGCAGCCGACAGCTAAATGAAAAACTGTTTTTT. The genes are TRBV3-1 and TRBJ1-4, with TRBD1 as a possible D gene (5 bases). Germline-derived CDR1 and CDR2 are LGHDT and YNNKEL (reference sequence). This CDR3 comprises 13 residues. Deletions cut 4 bases from V and 5 bases from J, with 8 bases between. The variable domain in full, completed from reference TRBV3-1 and TRBJ1-4, reads DTAVSQTPKYLVTQMGNDKSIKCEQNLGHDTMYWYKQDSKKFLKIMFSYNNKELIINETVPNRFSPKSPDKAHLNLHINSLELGDSAVYFCASSRQLNEKLFFGSGTQLSVL.

A single count supports this clonotype. The genes are TRBV5-1 and TRBJ2-3; the D gene is possibly TRBD1 (8 bases). V lost 3 bases to trimming and J lost 2 bases, with 16 bases between them. The CDR3 consists of 16 residues. Germline values: CDR1 SGHRS, CDR2 YFSETQ. Here the CDR3 reads CASSSGQGGNTDTQYF. CDR3 nucleotides: TGCGCCAGCAGCTCCGGACAGGGAGGGAACACAGATACGCAGTATTTT.

Remarks on this clonotype: At one end, the junction sequence differs from germline, possibly due to a read error. This chain links TRBV6-1 with TRBJ1-2; tentatively, D is TRBD1 (6 bases). CDR1 and CDR2 (germline): MNHNS, SASEGT. This CDR3 comprises 16 residues. The CDR3 sequence: CASSESSQGDPYRYTF. In DNA, the CDR3 is TGTGCCAGCAGTGAATCCTCACAGGGCGACCCCTATCGCTACACCTTC.

The CDR3 is CSAPDPYTGELFF. CDR3 DNA: TGCAGTGCTCCGGACCCCTACACCGGGGAGCTGTTTTTT. V is TRBV20-1 and J is TRBJ2-2; no clear D gene. V dropped 5 bases and J dropped 3 bases, with 10 bases sitting between them. Germline V CDR1 and CDR2: DFQATT, SNEGSKA (reference sequence). CDR3 length: 13 residues.

The chain couples TRBV3-1 to TRBJ2-6, with TRBD1 matching 7 bases. CDR1 LGHDT and CDR2 YNNKEL come from the germline V gene (reference sequence). The CDR3 spans 18 residues. V lost 0 bases and J lost 1; bases outside the gene matches: 6. This CDR3 reads CASSQEGRGSSGANVLTF. CDR3 DNA sequence: TGTGCCAGCAGCCAAGAGGGCAGGGGGTCTTCTGGGGCCAACGTCCTGACTTTC.

This clonotype was seen only once. This rearrangement joins TRBV30 to TRBJ1-6; D call uncertain. The germline V gene has CDR1 GTSNPN and CDR2 SVGIG (reference sequence). V was pared by 2 bases and J by 5 bases, with 10 bases between. This CDR3 has 14 amino acids. Here the CDR3 reads CAWSPGLDNSPLHF. The CDR3 DNA reads as TGTGCCTGGAGTCCGGGCCTGGATAATTCACCCCTCCACTTT.

This chain uses TRBV5-1 with TRBJ1-1; 7 nucleotides line up with TRBD1. Germline CDR1 reads SGHRS; CDR2 reads YFSETQ. This CDR3 contains 15 residues. J lost 5 bases, V lost 0 bases, and 7 bases had no gene match. The CDR3: CASSLEGGVGTEAFF. CDR3 bases: TGCGCCAGCAGCTTGGAAGGGGGCGTGGGTACTGAAGCTTTCTTT.